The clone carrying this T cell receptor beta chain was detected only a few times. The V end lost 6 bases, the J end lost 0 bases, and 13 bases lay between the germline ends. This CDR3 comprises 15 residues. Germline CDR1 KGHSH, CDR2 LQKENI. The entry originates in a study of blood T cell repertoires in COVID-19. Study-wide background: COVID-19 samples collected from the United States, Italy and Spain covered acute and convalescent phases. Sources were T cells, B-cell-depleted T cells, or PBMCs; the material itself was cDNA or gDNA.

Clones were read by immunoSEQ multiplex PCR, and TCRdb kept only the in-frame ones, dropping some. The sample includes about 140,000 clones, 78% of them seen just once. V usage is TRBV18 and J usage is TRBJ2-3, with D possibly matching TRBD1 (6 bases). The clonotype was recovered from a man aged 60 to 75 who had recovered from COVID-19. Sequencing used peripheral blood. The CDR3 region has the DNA TGTGCCAGCTCCCTCGGACAGATTAGCACAGATACGCAGTATTTT. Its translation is CASSLGQISTDTQYF.